A single sample gave rise to the 28 T cell receptor beta chains below, sequenced in a study of blood T cell repertoires in COVID-19. Profiling relied on immunoSEQ multiplex PCR, and the TCRdb table lists in-frame clones only, not all of them. The sample carries approximately 250,000 clones, roughly 84% recorded once. Material: peripheral blood. The receptors stem from a middle-aged woman who had recovered from COVID-19.

This chain links TRBV2 with TRBJ2-7, with TRBD1 identical over 8 bases. The CDR3 sequence is 12 residues long. The ends lost 6 bases at V and 9 bases at J; junction bases unmatched: 7. Germline CDR1 and CDR2: SNHLY and FYNNEI. The CDR3: CASREDRVVQYF. The DNA for the CDR3 is TGTGCCAGCAGAGAGGACAGGGTAGTGCAGTACTTC.

The gene calls are TRBV29-1 and TRBJ2-7; no clear D. Trimming took 0 bases from V and 0 from J, leaving 6 bases between them. This CDR3 has 13 residues. Germline V lookup: CDR1 SQVTM, CDR2 ANQGSEA. Written as DNA, the CDR3 is TGCAGCGTTGAAGATACTGACTCCTACGAGCAGTACTTC. It translates to CSVEDTDSYEQYF.

The V and J genes are TRBV2 and TRBJ1-1; 11 bases match TRBD1. V trimming: 5 bases; J trimming: 6 bases; junction bases outside the gene matches: 11. The CDR3 is 16 residues long. Germline V CDR1 and CDR2: SNHLY, FYNNEI. CDR3 sequence reads: CASSHPLGQGASEAFF. CDR3 nucleotides: TGTGCCAGCAGTCACCCCCTCGGACAGGGGGCTTCTGAAGCTTTCTTT. Drawing the rest from reference TRBV2 and TRBJ1-1, the complete variable domain is EPEVTQTPSHQVTQMGQEVILRCVPISNHLYFYWYRQILGQKVEFLVSFYNNEISEKSEIFDDQFSVERPDGSNFTLKIRSTKLEDSAMYFCASSHPLGQGASEAFFGQGTRLTVV.

The V call is TRBV4-1, the J call TRBJ2-7; D possibly corresponds to TRBD2 (6 bases). The CDR3 runs to 17 residues. CDR1 is MGHRA and CDR2 is YSYEKL in the germline V gene. The ends were cut back, 3 bases at V and 0 bases at J, with 18 bases in the middle. The DNA for the CDR3 is TGCGCCAGCAGCCAGGGATGGCTCGGGGGAAACTCCTACGAGCAGTACTTC. This sequence encodes CASSQGWLGGNSYEQYF.

The V call is TRBV7-9, the J call TRBJ1-1; TRBD1 aligns across 7 bases. The CDR3 spans 16 residues. The germline gives CDR1 SEHNR, CDR2 FQNEAQ (reference sequence). V lost 5 bases to trimming and J lost 1 base; unmatched junction nucleotides: 10. CDR3 nucleotides: TGTGCCAGCAGCCCCCGATCGGGACAGCGGAACACTGAAGCTTTCTTT. Residues: CASSPRSGQRNTEAFF.

V gene TRBV5-1 combines with J gene TRBJ2-5, with TRBD2 matching over 7 bases. This CDR3 is 15 amino acids long. The ends lost 7 bases at V and 0 bases at J; junction bases unmatched: 9. From germline, CDR1 is SGHRS and CDR2 YFSETQ. CDR3 loop: CASAQGAGNQETQYF. In nucleotides, the CDR3 is TGCGCCAGCGCTCAGGGAGCGGGGAACCAAGAGACCCAGTACTTC.

This clone turned up a few times. The chain employs TRBV5-4 and TRBJ1-1; possibly TRBD1 for D (6 bases). Trimming pared 0 bases from V and 4 bases from J, leaving 16 bases between. CDR1 is SGHNT, CDR2 YYREEE, per germline (reference sequence). The CDR3 contains 16 residues. This CDR3 is CASSLGGGGRATEAFF. The CDR3 bases are TGTGCCAGCAGCTTGGGGGGTGGGGGCAGGGCCACTGAAGCTTTCTTT.

The chain couples TRBV21-1 to TRBJ2-5; TRBD2, as called in the table, went unchecked against the DNA. TRBV21-1 is listed as a pseudogene. This CDR3 has 15 residues. DNA for the CDR3: TGTGCCAGCAAGCAAAAGGCCGGGGGACAAGAGACCCAGTACTTC. This gives the protein CASKQKAGGQETQYF.

This chain joins TRBV6-1 and TRBJ2-1, with D perhaps matching TRBD2 (6 bases). V lost 3 bases, J lost 3 bases, and 9 bases lay in between. Germline CDR1 reads MNHNS; CDR2 reads SASEGT. This CDR3 spans 14 amino acids. CDR3 amino acids: CASSDGGFYNEQFF. The DNA of the CDR3 is TGTGCCAGCAGTGATGGGGGGTTCTACAATGAGCAGTTCTTC.

The chain has TRBV5-1 and TRBJ1-2; D unclear. The CDR3 totals 13 residues. Germline assignment: CDR1 SGHRS and CDR2 YFSETQ. Trimming took off 0 bases at V and 3 bases at J, with 6 bases between the two ends. The CDR3 nucleotides are TGCGCCAGCAGCTTGGACAGATACTATGGCTACACCTTC. Protein sequence: CASSLDRYYGYTF.

This rearrangement joins TRBV10-3 to TRBJ2-7, with 11 bases that match TRBD2. Germline CDR1 ENHRY, CDR2 SYGVKD. This CDR3 is built from 17 residues. The J segment lost 0 bases and the V segment lost 1 base, leaving 5 bases of the junction unmatched. The CDR3: CAISELPSGGFSYEQYF. In DNA, the CDR3 is TGTGCCATCAGTGAGTTACCTAGCGGGGGGTTCTCCTACGAGCAGTACTTC.

This sequence joins TRBV28 and TRBJ1-6; D gene uncertain. Trimming removed 5 bases from V and 0 bases from J, with 8 bases in between. The CDR3 sequence is 15 residues long. Germline V gene lookup returns CDR1 MDHEN and CDR2 SYDVKM. The CDR3 DNA is TGTGCCAGCAGTACTCCAGGCTCCTATAATTCACCCCTCCACTTT. This gives the protein CASSTPGSYNSPLHF.

The chain couples TRBV10-3 to TRBJ2-5; a possible D gene is TRBD1 (6 bases). The germline V and J ends were trimmed by 3 bases and 1 base, with 12 bases remaining between them. The CDR3 has 15 residues. CDR1 and CDR2 (germline): ENHRY, SYGVKD. DNA of the CDR3: TGTGCCATCAGTGACCCCGGGACATTCCAAGAGACCCAGTACTTC. Translation gives CAISDPGTFQETQYF.

The chain employs TRBV19 and TRBJ2-3, with 11 bases that match TRBD2. This CDR3 has 16 amino acids. The V segment lost 6 bases and the J segment 0 bases; nucleotides outside the gene matches: 5. Looked up from germline, CDR1 is LNHDA and CDR2 is SQIVND (reference sequence). The CDR3 region has the DNA TGTGCCAGTAGCCCTAGCGGGGGGCCTAGCACAGATACGCAGTATTTT. Its translation is CASSPSGGPSTDTQYF.

The chain employs TRBV6-1 and TRBJ1-4, with D possibly TRBD1 on 5 matching bases. Germline V lookup: CDR1 MNHNS, CDR2 SASEGT. The CDR3 contains 16 residues. The ends were cut back, 2 bases at V and 7 bases at J, with 17 bases in the middle. As DNA, the CDR3 is TGTGCCAGCAGTGAATCTCCGTCAGGGTGGAGTGAAAAACTGTTTTTT. Translation gives CASSESPSGWSEKLFF.

This chain uses TRBV5-1 with TRBJ1-4; weak D call: TRBD1 (5 bases). This CDR3 is built from 15 residues. Germline V gene data show CDR1 as SGHRS and CDR2 as YFSETQ. Trimming stripped 4 bases from V and 0 bases from J, with 10 bases between. CDR3 nucleotides: TGCGCCAGCAGCCGGGGGACCACAACTAATGAAAAACTGTTTTTT. This translates into CASSRGTTTNEKLFF. Supplemented by reference TRBV5-1 and TRBJ1-4, the full variable domain reads KAGVTQTPRYLIKTRGQQVTLSCSPISGHRSVSWYQQTPGQGLQFLFEYFSETQRNKGNFPGRFSGRQFSNSRSEMNVSTLELGDSALYLCASSRGTTTNEKLFFGSGTQLSVL.

This chain connects TRBV5-1 to TRBJ1-4; D call uncertain. The length of the CDR3 is 14 residues. Trimming cost V 1 base and J 5 bases, with 9 bases left between them. In germline, CDR1 is SGHRS, CDR2 YFSETQ. CDR3 sequence (DNA): TGCGCCAGCAGCTTGAGGCCAGGAAATGAAAAACTGTTTTTT. It codes for CASSLRPGNEKLFF.

The chain links TRBV6-5 to TRBJ2-2, with 7 bases matching TRBD1. Germline V gives CDR1 MNHEY, CDR2 SVGAGI. V was clipped by 6 bases and J by 0 bases; unmatched bases: 1. CDR3 length equals 14 residues. CDR3 coding DNA: TGTGCCAGCAGCCAGGGGGCGAACACCGGGGAGCTGTTTTTT. Translating gives CASSQGANTGELFF.

This clone came up a few times. The genes are TRBV9 and TRBJ2-2; D call uncertain. The V gene's germline CDR1 is SGDLS and CDR2 YYNGEE. The CDR3 runs 14 residues. The V end lost 0 bases, the J end lost 0 bases, and 3 bases lay between the germline ends. The CDR3 DNA reads TGTGCCAGCAGCGTAGTAGCGAACACCGGGGAGCTGTTTTTT. It codes for CASSVVANTGELFF.

CDR3 sequence (DNA): TGTGCCAGCTCACCCTCCGCAGGCACCGGGGAGCTGTTTTTT. It encodes CASSPSAGTGELFF. The genes are TRBV18 and TRBJ2-2; D is unresolved. The CDR3 length is 14 residues. V was clipped by 3 bases and J by 4 bases, with 9 bases between them. CDR1 and CDR2 from the germline V gene are KGHSH and LQKENI.

This chain uses TRBV5-8 with TRBJ2-1; the match to TRBD2 covers 7 bases. The ends lost 0 bases at V and 11 bases at J; junction bases unmatched: 17. The germline gives CDR1 SGHTS, CDR2 YDEGEE. The CDR3 runs 17 residues. CDR3 protein: CASSLGDGASLRGKQFF. The CDR3, as DNA: TGTGCCAGCAGCTTGGGAGATGGGGCCTCCTTGCGGGGGAAGCAGTTCTTC.

The V gene is TRBV10-1, the J gene TRBJ2-1, with TRBD2 matching over 9 bases. Germline values: CDR1 WNHNN, CDR2 SYGVQD (reference sequence). The CDR3 has 15 residues. V lost 5 bases and J lost 3; bases outside the gene matches: 5. Here the CDR3 DNA reads TGCGCCAGCAGTCTAGCGGGGTTGGACTACAATGAGCAGTTCTTC. It encodes CASSLAGLDYNEQFF.

This clone was observed a single time. CDR3: CSASGGGSYNEQFF. The CDR3 DNA is TGCAGTGCTAGTGGAGGAGGCTCCTACAATGAGCAGTTCTTC. This chain joins TRBV20-1 and TRBJ2-1; D possibly corresponds to TRBD2 (5 bases). The CDR3 has 14 amino acids. The V end was cut by 3 bases, the J end by 0 bases, with 9 bases between. Germline loops: CDR1 DFQATT, CDR2 SNEGSKA (reference sequence).

The V and J genes are TRBV11-3 and TRBJ2-3; 7 bases are shared with TRBD1. This CDR3 spans 15 amino acids. V lost 3 bases and J lost 1; bases outside the gene matches: 4. Germline V gives CDR1 SGHNT, CDR2 YENEEA. The CDR3 DNA is TGTGCCAGCAGCTTTACAACAGGGGGCACAGATACGCAGTATTTT. Amino acids: CASSFTTGGTDTQYF.

The J gene is TRBJ1-1, the V gene TRBV3-1 (or the pseudogene TRBV3-2); possibly TRBD1 for D (5 bases). V lost 4 bases and J 4 bases, leaving 16 bases between the germline ends. There are 15 residues in the CDR3. Germline V gene data show CDR1 as LGHDT and CDR2 as YNNKEL (reference sequence). The CDR3: CASSRQTGRGTEAFF. CDR3 coding DNA: TGTGCCAGCAGCCGCCAGACCGGGAGGGGCACTGAAGCTTTCTTT.

The V and J genes are TRBV7-3 and TRBJ1-2, with D uncertain. Germline values: CDR1 SGHTA, CDR2 FQGTGA. Trimming cost V 1 base and J 8 bases, with 8 bases left between them. The CDR3 contains 12 residues. The CDR3 here is CASSLNGEGYTF. Here the CDR3 DNA reads TGTGCCAGCAGCTTAAACGGGGAGGGCTACACCTTC.

The rearrangement uses TRBV11-3 and TRBJ1-6, with unresolved D. V was cut by 3 bases and J by 6 bases, with 3 bases left in between. Germline-derived CDR1 and CDR2 are SGHNT and YENEEA. The CDR3 loop spans 12 amino acids. CDR3 protein: CASSFSNSPLHF. CDR3 bases: TGTGCCAGCAGCTTCAGTAATTCACCCCTCCACTTT.

This sequence joins TRBV13 and TRBJ2-2, with D possibly being TRBD2 (6 bases). Trimming took off 1 base at V and 5 bases at J, with 11 bases between the two ends. The germline V gene has CDR1 PRHDT and CDR2 FYEKMQ (reference sequence). This CDR3 is built from 15 residues. This CDR3 reads CASSLDGGSTGELFF. In nucleotides, the CDR3 is TGTGCCAGCAGCTTAGATGGGGGGAGTACCGGGGAGCTGTTTTTT.